This T cell receptor (beta chain) comes out of a study of blood T cells in healthy people across ages. Peripheral blood samples of around 9.8 milliliters were drawn from each donor. Total RNA was extracted at no less than 6 micrograms per sample. Findings and caveats of the study: Diversity was higher, and naive CD4+ cells more numerous, in long-lived donors than in aged donors.

Between the trimmed V and J ends, which lost 4 bases and 1 base, there was a span of 11 bases. The CDR3 has 15 amino acids. Germline CDR1 reads SNHLY; CDR2 reads FYNNEI. Combining a sample-barcoded 5' primer with a J-beta primer mix, a second PCR ran for roughly 6 to 11 cycles. At least 2.5 million CDR3-containing paired-end reads were obtained per sample. Each CDR3 protein gets one entry after TCRdb re-called the 5' RACE reads with MiXCR. Among about 1.4 million distinct CDR3 sequences listed, 59% were seen once. With respect to this clonotype: Antigen: not known.

J is TRBJ1-5 and V is TRBV2, with unresolved D. The receptor comes from a man between 18 and 35 years old in good health. What was sequenced was blood. CDR3 amino acids: CASSVGSVSNQPQHF. The DNA for the CDR3 is TGTGCCAGCAGTGTGGGGAGCGTGAGCAATCAGCCCCAGCATTTT.